Listed here are 23 T cell receptor beta chains from one sample, sequenced in a study of CD8 T cells in ankylosing spondylitis. TCRdb redid the calling of the 5' RACE reads with MiXCR, one entry per CDR3 protein. The sample holds about 88,000 distinct CDR3 sequences, about 27% seen once. Sequences were obtained from blood, either unsorted or a sorted T cell fraction (not recorded which). The receptors originated from a male donor with ankylosing spondylitis or in good health (not recorded which).

The chain joins TRBV19 to TRBJ2-6; no reliable D call. The CDR3 covers 15 residues. Trimming took off 5 bases at V and 0 bases at J, with 8 bases between the two ends. CDR1 is LNHDA and CDR2 is SQIVND in the germline V gene (reference sequence). In nucleotides, the CDR3 is TGTGCCAGTAGTCTCACAGCCTCTGGGGCCAACGTCCTGACTTTC. Encoded protein: CASSLTASGANVLTF. The full variable domain, completed using reference TRBV19 and TRBJ2-6, is DGGITQSPKYLFRKEGQNVTLSCEQNLNHDAMYWYRQDPGQGLRLIYYSQIVNDFQKGDIAEGYSVSREKKESFPLTVTSAQKNPTAFYLCASSLTASGANVLTFGAGSRLTVL.

The J gene is TRBJ1-6, the V gene TRBV27; TRBD1 might be the D (5 bases). Looked up from germline, CDR1 is MNHEY and CDR2 is SMNVEV (reference sequence). V lost 7 bases and J 10 bases, leaving 20 bases between the germline ends. The CDR3 extends over 15 amino acids. In nucleotides, the CDR3 is TGTGCCAGCAACGGAGGGGCCAACAATCAATCACCCCTCCACTTT. The encoded protein is CASNGGANNQSPLHF.

The chain links TRBV20-1 to TRBJ1-1, with D unresolved. The V end lost 3 bases, the J end lost 0 bases, and 5 bases lay between the germline ends. Germline V gene sequence: CDR1 DFQATT, CDR2 SNEGSKA (reference sequence). The CDR3 loop spans 12 amino acids. CDR3 sequence: CSASPMNTEAFF. In DNA, the CDR3 is TGCAGTGCTAGCCCTATGAACACTGAAGCTTTCTTT.

The V and J genes are TRBV5-1 and TRBJ1-3; D ambiguous. CDR3 length equals 16 residues. Germline V gives CDR1 SGHRS, CDR2 YFSETQ. Trimming took off 0 bases at V and 0 bases at J, with 10 bases between the two ends. As DNA, the CDR3 is TGCGCCAGCAGCTTGGAGGACGTAAGCTCTGGAAACACCATATATTTT. This translates into CASSLEDVSSGNTIYF.

This chain uses TRBV18 with TRBJ2-1; D ambiguous. Germline CDR1 KGHSH, CDR2 LQKENI. Between the trimmed V and J ends, which lost 3 bases and 6 bases, there was a span of 15 bases. This CDR3 comprises 15 residues. CDR3 amino acids: CASSPTHIPGNEQFF. CDR3 sequence (DNA): TGTGCCAGCTCACCGACCCATATCCCGGGCAATGAGCAGTTCTTC.

There are many counts of this clonotype. The chain is built from TRBV27 and TRBJ2-1; 7 bases match TRBD2. Germline V gene lookup returns CDR1 MNHEY and CDR2 SMNVEV (reference sequence). The CDR3 extends over 15 amino acids. V trimming: 0 bases; J trimming: 7 bases; junction bases outside the gene matches: 6. The CDR3 sequence: CASSLSSGGANEQFF. For the CDR3, the DNA is TGTGCCAGCAGTTTATCGTCGGGGGGAGCGAATGAGCAGTTCTTC.

This clonotype came up a few times. The chain couples TRBV20-1 to TRBJ2-1; the D gene could be TRBD1 or TRBD2 (5 bases each). This CDR3 contains 14 residues. Germline assignment: CDR1 DFQATT and CDR2 SNEGSKA (reference sequence). The ends were cut back, 6 bases at V and 4 bases at J, with 16 bases in the middle. The CDR3 DNA reads as TGCAGTGCACTCAGGGAGAGGGTGTACAATGAGCAGTTCTTC. Amino acid sequence: CSALRERVYNEQFF.

The CDR3: CASSLTGTSNEQFF. The CDR3 DNA follows: TGTGCCAGCAGCTTAACGGGGACTAGCAATGAGCAGTTCTTC. The rearrangement joins TRBV7-3 to TRBJ2-1; 8 bases line up with TRBD2. The CDR3 loop spans 14 amino acids. V shed 0 bases, J shed 6 bases, and the junction held 1 base outside the gene matches. Germline CDR1 reads SGHTA; CDR2 reads FQGTGA.

This clonotype was detected only a few times. The rearrangement uses TRBV7-9 and TRBJ1-1, with D tentatively TRBD1 (6 bases). The CDR3 sequence is 16 residues long. Germline CDR1 is SEHNR and CDR2 is FQNEAQ (reference sequence). V was trimmed by 2 bases and J by 6 bases, leaving 19 bases between them. The CDR3 region is CASSLSVRRGASEAFF. CDR3 in DNA: TGTGCCAGCAGCTTATCTGTTAGGCGGGGGGCCTCTGAAGCTTTCTTT. The full variable domain, rest sourced from reference TRBV7-9 and TRBJ1-1, is DTGVSQNPRHKITKRGQNVTFRCDPISEHNRLYWYRQTLGQGPEFLTYFQNEAQLEKSRLLSDRFSAERPKGSFSTLEIQRTEQGDSAMYLCASSLSVRRGASEAFFGQGTRLTVV.

The chain employs TRBV20-1 and TRBJ2-1, with 12 positions matching TRBD2. CDR3 length: 19 residues. The trim removed 4 bases at V and 8 bases at J, leaving 21 bases unmatched. The germline CDR1 and CDR2 sequences are DFQATT and SNEGSKA (reference sequence). The CDR3 coding sequence is TGCAGTGCTACCAAAGAGGGGGCTAGCGGGAGGGCCGGGGTCGATGAGCAGTTCTTC. Its protein product is CSATKEGASGRAGVDEQFF.

As DNA, the CDR3 is TGTGCCATCAGTGAGTCGAACGGCAATCAGCCCCAGCATTTT. This sequence encodes CAISESNGNQPQHF. The chain recombines TRBV10-3 with TRBJ1-5; D remains unclear. This CDR3 has 14 residues. V was clipped by 0 bases and J by 2 bases, with 5 bases between them. CDR1 and CDR2 from the germline V gene are ENHRY and SYGVKD.

This clonotype was counted ten times or more. The chain links TRBV20-1 to TRBJ1-3; tentative D call: TRBD1 (5 bases). The CDR3 sequence is 13 residues long. The germline CDR1 and CDR2 sequences are DFQATT and SNEGSKA (reference sequence). The V end was cut by 4 bases, the J end by 4 bases, with 11 bases between. CDR3 in DNA: TGCAGTGCTACCCAGGGTATCGGAAACACCATATATTTT. It translates to CSATQGIGNTIYF.

This clonotype was counted between two and nine times. The V gene is TRBV18, the J gene TRBJ1-1, with 8 bases that match TRBD1. Germline loops: CDR1 KGHSH, CDR2 LQKENI. V lost 4 bases, J lost 11 bases, and 9 bases stayed unmatched. The CDR3 totals 13 residues. The CDR3 is CASSLGQGGEAFF. The CDR3, as DNA: TGTGCCAGCTCACTCGGACAGGGAGGCGAGGCTTTCTTT.

This clonotype was found a few times. The rearrangement uses TRBV5-1 and TRBJ2-7; 7 nucleotides match TRBD2. V shed 1 base, J shed 2 bases, and the junction held 6 bases outside the gene matches. Germline CDR1 and CDR2: SGHRS and YFSETQ. This CDR3 has 15 amino acids. CDR3 sequence: CASSLSQRGPYEQYF. CDR3 nucleotides: TGCGCCAGCAGCTTGAGTCAGCGGGGTCCCTACGAGCAGTACTTC.

This clonotype has a single count. This chain connects TRBV7-8 to TRBJ1-1, with TRBD1 matching 11 bases. Germline CDR1 SGHVS, CDR2 FQNEAQ. V shed 2 bases and J 5 bases; nucleotides not matched to a gene: 7. This CDR3 region has 16 residues. In DNA, the CDR3 is TGTGCCAGCAGCTTATCAATCCGGGACAGGGGGACTGAAGCTTTCTTT. It encodes CASSLSIRDRGTEAFF.

This sequence joins TRBV6-2 or TRBV6-3 and TRBJ1-4; 7 bases agree with TRBD1. The CDR3 totals 18 residues. V lost 0 bases and J lost 5; bases outside the gene matches: 12. Germline V CDR1 and CDR2: MNHEY, SVGEGT. The CDR3 loop is CASSYSTLSGTENEKLFF. In DNA form, the CDR3 reads TGTGCCAGCAGTTACTCCACGCTTTCCGGGACAGAGAATGAAAAACTGTTTTTT.

The J gene is TRBJ1-2, the V gene TRBV6-5; D is unresolved. From germline, CDR1 is MNHEY and CDR2 SVGAGI. V lost 0 bases and J lost 5, with 13 bases in between. The CDR3 loop spans 15 amino acids. The CDR3 here is CASSYSERSSYGYTF. Here the CDR3 DNA reads TGTGCCAGCAGTTACTCCGAGAGAAGTTCTTATGGCTACACCTTC.

This chain connects TRBV20-1 to TRBJ2-3; 9 bases line up with TRBD2. Germline V gene sequence: CDR1 DFQATT, CDR2 SNEGSKA (reference sequence). The CDR3 consists of 16 residues. The V and J ends lost 0 bases and 0 bases, in that order; junction bases with no gene match: 4. The CDR3 DNA reads TGCAGTGCTAGAGATTCTAGCGGGGCAAGCACAGATACGCAGTATTTT. Amino acid sequence: CSARDSSGASTDTQYF.

The gene calls are TRBV5-4 and TRBJ1-1; D perhaps matches TRBD1 (6 bases). Between the trimmed V and J ends, which lost 4 bases and 6 bases, there was a span of 16 bases. The CDR3 contains 14 residues. Germline lookup yields CDR1 SGHNT and CDR2 YYREEE (reference sequence). CDR3 amino acids: CASSPGGGYAEAFF. Here the CDR3 DNA reads TGTGCCAGCAGCCCCGGTGGGGGCTATGCTGAAGCTTTCTTT.

The V call is TRBV18, the J call TRBJ2-3; 7 bases align to TRBD2. Germline lookup yields CDR1 KGHSH and CDR2 LQKENI. The CDR3 length is 16 residues. After removal of 3 bases from V and 3 bases from J, the junction contained 9 bases not matched to a gene. The CDR3, as DNA: TGTGCCAGCTCACCCGGCCAGGCGGGAGTAACAGATACGCAGTATTTT. It is translated as CASSPGQAGVTDTQYF.

V and J are TRBV3-1 and TRBJ1-2, with 7 bases identical to TRBD1. V was clipped by 4 bases and J by 7 bases; unmatched bases: 6. The CDR3 is 13 amino acids. The germline V gene encodes CDR1 LGHDT and CDR2 YNNKEL (reference sequence). In DNA, the CDR3 is TGTGCCAGCAGCCCGACAGGGAATGGTGGCTACACCTTC. Protein sequence: CASSPTGNGGYTF.

This chain links TRBV20-1 with TRBJ1-5; D is possibly TRBD1 (6 bases). The CDR3 covers 15 residues. Germline V gives CDR1 DFQATT, CDR2 SNEGSKA (reference sequence). V dropped 6 bases and J dropped 4 bases, with 19 bases sitting between them. For the CDR3, the DNA is TGCAGTGCGGAGGACAGATCCGAGCCTAATCAGCCCCAGCATTTT. This sequence encodes CSAEDRSEPNQPQHF.

This clonotype was counted a few times. The chain carries TRBV11-2 and TRBJ1-2; D remains ambiguous. Deletions cut 5 bases from V and 4 bases from J, with 23 bases between. In germline, CDR1 is SGHAT, CDR2 FQNNGV. This CDR3 is 17 amino acids long. Here the CDR3 DNA reads TGTGCCAGCAGCCCACTGACCTACACGGCCTTCAGCTATGGCTACACCTTC. Translation gives CASSPLTYTAFSYGYTF.